The rows below give T cell receptor beta chains drawn from one sample of a study of blood T cell repertoires in COVID-19. Profiling relied on immunoSEQ multiplex PCR, and the TCRdb table lists in-frame clones only, not all of them. The sample lists some 150,000 clones, about 86% occurring once. Sequenced: peripheral blood. The source is a man between 65 and 85 years old with acute or convalescent COVID-19. CDR3s include the opening cysteine and the closing phenylalanine or tryptophan. Clone size is not always given. Where it is, it says once, few, many or a class for expanded clones.

CDR3 length	J gene	V gene	clone size	CDR3 protein
16	TRBJ2-1	TRBV4-2	-	CASSQAGGDPYNEQFF
15	TRBJ2-1	TRBV5-4	-	CASSLLAGGYNEQFF
15	TRBJ2-2	TRBV6-2/TRBV6-3	-	CASSYALAGTGELFF
13	TRBJ1-5	TRBV30	once	CASGTGRNQPQHF
15	TRBJ2-1	TRBV6-5	-	CASSKQAGDYSEQFF
14	TRBJ2-7	TRBV7-8	-	CASNLAGGPYEQYF
14	TRBJ2-7	TRBV2	-	CASRSGHRSYEQYF
18	TRBJ1-5	TRBV7-3	few	CASRPRATALYSNQPQHF
16	TRBJ2-7	TRBV11-1	once	CASSVTAGTGAYEQYF
13	TRBJ2-7	TRBV7-2	few	CASSLIGGYEQYF
17	TRBJ2-3	TRBV4-3	once	CASSQESGLAGGDTQYF
13	TRBJ2-3	TRBV11-2	-	CASSLETTDTQYF
15	TRBJ2-3	TRBV15	-	CATSKGLAGTDTQYF
16	TRBJ1-1	TRBV13	-	CASSPRTGGMNTEAFF
16	TRBJ2-5	TRBV3-1/TRBV3-2	-	CASSHFTGTGLETQYF
16	TRBJ2-3	TRBV7-3	-	CASSLGPSGRSDTQYF
13	TRBJ1-2	TRBV27	-	CASSLRGDYGYTF
16	TRBJ2-2	TRBV6-1	-	CASSARGTGGPGELFF
16	TRBJ1-2	TRBV12-2	-	CASRLQNRTGNYGYTF
13	TRBJ1-2	TRBV6-5	once	CASMTSGNYGYTF
15	TRBJ2-2	TRBV18	-	CASSPRTGNTGELFF
13	TRBJ2-7	TRBV10-3	-	CAISESKGQGQYF
17	TRBJ1-1	TRBV7-2	-	CASSSSAEGYMNTEAFF
15	TRBJ1-2	TRBV5-4	-	CASSFGVSLNYGYTF
15	TRBJ1-5	TRBV6-5	once	CASSPTAGSNQPQHF
14	TRBJ1-2	TRBV2	-	CASSEGTGSYGYTF
16	TRBJ1-1	TRBV19	-	CASSDDRDHLNTEAFF
15	TRBJ2-5	TRBV19	-	CASSMVAPPYETQYF
14	TRBJ1-1	TRBV5-1	-	CASSARGPGTEAFF
15	TRBJ2-1	TRBV5-1	-	CASSLVGLAPDEQFF
13	TRBJ1-1	TRBV13	-	CASSPSYSYQAFF
14	TRBJ1-5	TRBV28	-	CASSLWAGLQPQHF
16	TRBJ2-6	TRBV30	-	CAWSGLAGSGANVLTF
17	TRBJ2-2	TRBV7-9	-	CASSKRSPQANTGELFF
13	TRBJ2-5	TRBV11-3	-	CASSLDGGETQYF
15	TRBJ2-3	TRBV6-5	-	CASSLRQGATDTQYF
16	TRBJ1-6	TRBV4-1	-	CASSQDLGQGGSPLHF
14	TRBJ1-1	TRBV30	-	CAWSSGGGNTEAFF
14	TRBJ1-1	TRBV29-1	-	CSVERGWENTEAFF
14	TRBJ1-2	TRBV6-5	-	CASRGTAPNYGYTF
15	TRBJ2-1	TRBV6-5	few	CASRGRDRVNNEQFF
14	TRBJ2-1	TRBV19	-	CASSSPSVRNEQFF
13	TRBJ1-1	TRBV7-3	-	CASSKHLNTEAFF
16	TRBJ2-7	TRBV7-2	once	CASSSLTSGRVYEQYF
15	TRBJ1-2	TRBV9	once	CASSPPEWGRGGYTF
14	TRBJ2-4	TRBV19	-	CASSKGSGRDIQYF
17	TRBJ2-1	TRBV5-6	-	CASSLVSAAGGYNEQFF
15	TRBJ2-5	TRBV7-9	once	CASSPSGSVWETQYF
15	TRBJ1-6	TRBV5-1	-	CASSLAWGDGSPLHF